One T cell receptor beta chain is described in this entry. The antigen is undetermined. Trimming at V came to 5 bases and at J to 6 bases, leaving 11 bases not matched to a gene. There are 15 residues in the CDR3. The germline V gene encodes CDR1 LNHDA and CDR2 SQIVND (reference sequence). The record originates from a study of Ad26.COV2.S vaccination and SARS-CoV-2 variants. Looking at the study overall: Administration of Ad26.COV2.S was intramuscular, either once or twice 56 days apart.

Overall study results and limits: Vaccine recipients showed a spike-specific TCR breadth that was higher than in placebo recipients.

Assay: immunoSEQ multiplex PCR; the TCRdb copy retains only in-frame clones and omits some. The sample holds about 350,000 clones, about 89% seen once. Treatment given: some 20 received Ad26.COV2.S at low or high dose, single or two shots; several received placebo; per-sample allocation not given. Sampling happened 63 days after the first vaccine or placebo injection. Donor was an adult aged 18-55 years in Boston. Expressing Wuhan-strain SARS-CoV-2 spike, an Ad26 vector served as the vaccine. This sequence originates from a person aged 18-60 years who received the Ad26.COV2.S COVID-19 vaccine or a placebo. Material: peripheral blood, obtained in a trial of Ad26.COV2.S vaccine versus placebo. The chain uses TRBV19 and TRBJ2-7; TRBD2 agrees at 9 bases. The CDR3 DNA reads TGTGCCAGTAGTTACGGACTAGCGTCAATCTCCGAGCAGTACTTC. Translating it yields CASSYGLASISEQYF.